Only a few counts were recorded for the clone carrying this T cell receptor beta chain. Trimming took 5 bases from V and 0 from J, leaving 5 bases between them. Germline V gene sequence: CDR1 MNHEY, CDR2 SMNVEV (reference sequence). The CDR3 extends over 13 amino acids. This sample is drawn from a study of cytomegalovirus exposure and HLA in healthy donors. Some clones are missing from TCRdb's copy, which holds only in-frame ones; the method was immunoSEQ multiplex PCR. The sample shows roughly 310,000 clones, approximately 88% of them seen only once. Sequenced: PBMCs. The rearrangement links TRBV27 to TRBJ1-5; the D is unclear. The receptor comes from a man between 25 and 39 years old in good health and CMV-seronegative. CDR3 nucleotide sequence: TGTGCCAGCAGTCTTCTTAGCAATCAGCCCCAGCATTTT. Translating it yields CASSLLSNQPQHF.